The clone carrying this T cell receptor beta chain was seen a single time. The data were obtained in a study of blood T cell repertoires in COVID-19. Generated by immunoSEQ multiplex PCR, the TCRdb table keeps only in-frame clones and is missing some. Of roughly 210,000 clones detected, 88% appear once; the ten largest clones hold roughly 1.7%. Germline CDR1 and CDR2: LNHDA and SQIVND (reference sequence). Trimming cost V 7 bases and J 2 bases, with 13 bases left between them. This CDR3 region has 14 residues. The receptor comes from a man aged 70 or older with acute or convalescent COVID-19. The sample taken for sequencing was peripheral blood. The chain couples TRBV19 to TRBJ2-3; perhaps TRBD1 as D (6 bases). This CDR3 is CASTMTGATDTQYF. Written as DNA, the CDR3 is TGTGCCAGTACCATGACAGGAGCCACAGATACGCAGTATTTT.